This T cell receptor (beta chain) was sequenced for a study of blood T cell repertoires in COVID-19. Study-wide background: There were acute and convalescent COVID-19 samples, and they came from the United States, Italy and Spain.

This table comes from immunoSEQ multiplex PCR, and its TCRdb copy is limited to in-frame clones, with some not included. The profile covers over 150,000 clones, with 88% appearing a single time and approximately 2% taken by the ten largest. CDR3 length: 16 amino acids. Trimming cost V 4 bases and J 0 bases; bases outside gene matches: 5. The germline CDR1 and CDR2 sequences are SGHRS and YFSETQ. The sequence was obtained from a man between 45 and 60 years old who had recovered from COVID-19. The sequenced sample consisted of peripheral blood. The chain uses TRBV5-1 and TRBJ2-3; 10 bases fit TRBD2. Written as DNA, the CDR3 is TGCGCCAGCAGCAACGAACTAGCGGGAAGCACAGATACGCAGTATTTT. This sequence encodes CASSNELAGSTDTQYF.